These T cell receptor beta chains were read from a single sample in a study of blood T cell repertoires in COVID-19. TCRdb keeps only in-frame clones here, not all; method: immunoSEQ multiplex PCR. The sample contains more than 250,000 clones, around 87% of which appear only once. Material: PBMCs or T cells enriched from blood (not recorded which). Receptor source: a woman under 30 with acute COVID-19. Both conserved end residues are part of each CDR3. Not every row has a clone size; where given, it reads once, few, many or a size class.

TRBV2,.,TRBJ2-5,16,CASSDLTSGFQETQYF
TRBV7-9,.,TRBJ1-6,16,CASSSTGTGNNSPLHF
TRBV5-1,.,TRBJ2-2,15,CASTLPGQGVGELFF
TRBV7-9,.,TRBJ2-1,12,CASSPADNEQFF
TRBV7-9,.,TRBJ2-2,14,CASRYLANTGELFF
TRBV7-2,.,TRBJ1-4,15,CASSAYIATNEKLFF
TRBV9,.,TRBJ2-3,16,CASSIDLAGGPDTQYF
TRBV9,.,TRBJ1-2,20,CASSVGNEGFTGGYGYGYTF
TRBV18,.,TRBJ2-2,15,CASSPATGNTGELFF
TRBV28,.,TRBJ1-1,18,CASRAAHQIITMNTEAFF
TRBV11-2,few,TRBJ1-1,14,CASSLNIGTGEAFF
TRBV27,.,TRBJ2-7,14,CASSFPGQGGEQYF
TRBV19,once,TRBJ2-7,15,CASSMTSSGSYEQYF
TRBV30,.,TRBJ2-7,11,CAGGVLAEQYF
TRBV3-1/TRBV3-2,.,TRBJ2-2,21,CASSQVSPGLAGSRASGELFF
TRBV29-1,.,TRBJ2-1,13,CSVRESSYNEQFF
TRBV30,.,TRBJ1-6,17,CAWSKPVIYSYNSPLHF
TRBV1,.,TRBJ2-1,14,CTSTLGTLYNEQFF
TRBV10-2,.,TRBJ1-3,16,CASSRGGAPSGNTIYF
TRBV12-1,.,TRBJ1-5,21,CASSPTRTGYWIGESNQPQHF
TRBV7-2,.,TRBJ2-5,15,CASSPRQGAWETQYF
TRBV4-2,.,TRBJ2-7,15,CASSQGLASSYEQYF